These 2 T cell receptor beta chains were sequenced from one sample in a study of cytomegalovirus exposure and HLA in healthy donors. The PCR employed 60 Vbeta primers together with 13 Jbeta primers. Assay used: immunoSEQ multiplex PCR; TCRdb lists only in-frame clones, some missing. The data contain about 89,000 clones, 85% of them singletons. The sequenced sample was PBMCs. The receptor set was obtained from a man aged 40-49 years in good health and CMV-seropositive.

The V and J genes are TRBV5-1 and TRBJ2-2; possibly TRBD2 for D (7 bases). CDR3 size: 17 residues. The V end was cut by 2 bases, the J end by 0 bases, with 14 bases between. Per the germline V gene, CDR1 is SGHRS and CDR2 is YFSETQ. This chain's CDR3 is CASSFKTGGPNTGELFF. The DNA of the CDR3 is TGCGCCAGCAGCTTCAAGACGGGGGGCCCGAACACCGGGGAGCTGTTTTTT. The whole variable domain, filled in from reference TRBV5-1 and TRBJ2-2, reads KAGVTQTPRYLIKTRGQQVTLSCSPISGHRSVSWYQQTPGQGLQFLFEYFSETQRNKGNFPGRFSGRQFSNSRSEMNVSTLELGDSALYLCASSFKTGGPNTGELFFGEGSRLTVL.

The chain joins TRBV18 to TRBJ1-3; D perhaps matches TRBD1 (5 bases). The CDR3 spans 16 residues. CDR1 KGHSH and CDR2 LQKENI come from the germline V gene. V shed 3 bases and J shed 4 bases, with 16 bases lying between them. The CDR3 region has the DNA TGTGCCAGCTCACCGATACAGGAATTCGTCGGAAACACCATATATTTT. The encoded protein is CASSPIQEFVGNTIYF.